This T cell receptor beta chain originates from a study of CXCR3-negative and CXCR3-positive naive CD8 T cells. The CDR3 is made up of 16 amino acids. Germline lookup yields CDR1 MRHNA and CDR2 SNTAGT. In preparing the TRB cDNA libraries, 5' RACE with UMI labels was used. From the 5' RACE reads, TCRdb lists one entry per CDR3 protein and no DNA. The sample table sets out just over 60,000 distinct CDR3 sequences. This sequence joins TRBV6-4 and TRBJ2-3; TCRdb designates TRBD2, a call that cannot be tested without DNA. The sample was naive CXCR3- CD8+ T cells from blood. Subset reported: CD45RO-CCR7+CD27+CD95- naive CD8+ T cells lacking CXCR3 (TNR3-). This receptor was taken from a human donor in good health. Some clones in this sample may be carry-over from other donors' samples. The CDR3 reads CASSDLAGDETDTQYF.